A selection of T cell receptor beta chains follows, all from one sample in a study of cytomegalovirus exposure and HLA in healthy donors. Sequencing was performed with immunoSEQ multiplex PCR; in TCRdb, only in-frame clones are kept and a portion is missing. Of approximately 200,000 clones listed, around 80% are singletons. The sample consisted of PBMCs. Source of these receptors: a woman aged 18 to 35 in good health and CMV-seropositive. CDR3s include the opening cysteine and the closing phenylalanine or tryptophan.

TRBV6-5 | CASGRDSEKLFF
TRBV7-9 | CASSPGQENSPLHF
TRBV9 | CASSGARERTNTGELFF
TRBV10-3 | CAIRHTAGTIYF
TRBV28 | CASSLTGMPQHF
TRBV9 | CASSALGDTQYF
TRBV6-1 | CASSGPSFRQGATEAFF
TRBV7-8 | CASSSSGQGDYGYTF
TRBV19 | CASSSGQFYEQYF
TRBV5-1 | CASSLGSGGGVYNSPLHF
TRBV7-9 | CASSWTGAEAFF
TRBV6-1 | CASSEGLTEAFF
TRBV9 | CASSARGDNEQYF
TRBV4-2 | CASSQVDERVNTEAFF
TRBV9 | CASSNPPGNTIYF
TRBV19 | CASSISRITYGYTF
TRBV27 | CASSLSGLALLNEQFF
TRBV6-1 | CASVRDRLNGELFF
TRBV27 | CASSLRQGRAEAFF
TRBV30 | CAWSVGAGNQPQHF
TRBV30 | CAWNTGAYGYTF
TRBV12-5 | CASGSPGGRAKNIQYF
TRBV5-1 | CASSYDRQGDTQYF
TRBV12-5 | CASGFQTEVDTEAFF
TRBV2 | CASRLRASGLYGYTF
TRBV6-1 | CASSEPQGYEQFF
TRBV7-8 | CASSQGQGANEQFF
TRBV6-6 | CASSSTDQGVTYEQYF
TRBV2 | CASSVGVNSPLHF
TRBV5-6 | CASSLGRADTQYF
TRBV7-2 | CASSLSLAGAISGANVLTF
TRBV6-1 | CASSGTVTSSGANVLTF
TRBV5-1 | CASSPTVIGDTEAFF
TRBV5-6 | CASSVLTVYEQYF
TRBV6-1 | CASSPWDRGLYEQYF
TRBV10-3 | CAIGHTSASYNEQFF
TRBV7-9 | CASSLQGANYGYTF
TRBV5-6 | CASSFYQGSYNEQFF
TRBV4-1 | CASSQGAPSYTGELFF
TRBV6-6 | CASKDRVNTEAFF
TRBV7-3 | CASSFGHNTEAFF